Following are 32 T cell receptor beta chains from one sample sequenced in a study of blood T cell repertoires in COVID-19. Some clones are missing from TCRdb's copy, which holds only in-frame ones; the method was immunoSEQ multiplex PCR. The sample yields 200,000 to 300,000 clones, more than 75% seen once. The sequenced sample consisted of peripheral blood. These receptor sequences come from a woman aged 55-70 years with COVID-19, enrolled during active disease.

This clone was counted once. Here the CDR3 reads CASSYSTSGSPYEQYF. CDR3 in DNA: TGTGCCAGCAGTTACTCGACTAGCGGGAGCCCCTACGAGCAGTACTTC. The chain carries TRBV6-5 and TRBJ2-7; 12 bases agree with TRBD2. CDR1 is MNHEY, CDR2 SVGAGI, per germline. The CDR3 runs 16 residues. The V gene end was trimmed by 0 bases and the J gene end by 2 bases; junction bases not matched to a gene: 2.

Only one count was recorded for this clone. The chain carries TRBV6-5 and TRBJ1-2; 8 bases map to TRBD1. CDR3 length: 14 residues. V gave up 6 bases and J gave up 2 bases; unmatched junction bases: 5. Germline V lookup: CDR1 MNHEY, CDR2 SVGAGI. The CDR3 reads CASSYGQGNYGYTF. DNA for the CDR3: TGTGCCAGCAGCTACGGACAGGGCAACTATGGCTACACCTTC.

The CDR3 bases are TGTGCCAGCAGCCAGGGGGCGCGGGGCTACACCTTC. Its translation: CASSQGARGYTF. This chain joins TRBV4-2 and TRBJ1-2, with D perhaps TRBD1 (6 bases). The V gene lost 3 bases and the J gene lost 8 bases, with 10 bases spanning the gap. This CDR3 has 12 amino acids. The germline gives CDR1 LGHNA, CDR2 YNFKEQ.

The rearrangement links TRBV4-2 to TRBJ1-1, with 7 bases lining up with TRBD1. The CDR3 spans 15 residues. Germline V gene sequence: CDR1 LGHNA, CDR2 YNFKEQ. The J segment lost 10 bases and the V segment lost 1 base, leaving 12 bases of the junction unmatched. CDR3 amino acids: CASSQVPPGQRVAFF. The CDR3 DNA sequence: TGTGCCAGCAGCCAAGTCCCCCCGGGACAGAGGGTAGCTTTCTTT.

This chain uses TRBV9 with TRBJ1-4; no firm D call. V lost 4 bases, J lost 7 bases, and 14 bases lay in between. CDR3 size: 14 residues. Germline CDR1 is SGDLS and CDR2 is YYNGEE. Here the CDR3 reads CASSRGVELEKLFF. The DNA for the CDR3 is TGTGCCAGCAGCCGGGGTGTGGAACTTGAAAAACTGTTTTTT.

This sequence joins TRBV2 and TRBJ1-1; 7 nucleotides match TRBD1. The V segment lost 7 bases and the J segment 3 bases; nucleotides outside the gene matches: 11. The germline V gene encodes CDR1 SNHLY and CDR2 FYNNEI. CDR3 length: 15 amino acids. This chain's CDR3 is CASNTDRVGDTEAFF. The CDR3 nucleotides read TGTGCCAGCAACACCGACAGGGTGGGGGACACTGAAGCTTTCTTT. Looking up the rest from reference TRBV2 and TRBJ1-1 gives the full variable domain: EPEVTQTPSHQVTQMGQEVILRCVPISNHLYFYWYRQILGQKVEFLVSFYNNEISEKSEIFDDQFSVERPDGSNFTLKIRSTKLEDSAMYFCASNTDRVGDTEAFFGQGTRLTVV.

V is TRBV30 and J is TRBJ1-2; D call uncertain. Germline V gene lookup returns CDR1 GTSNPN and CDR2 SVGIG (reference sequence). This CDR3 contains 13 residues. V was cut by 5 bases and J by 5 bases, with 15 bases left in between. The CDR3 loop is CAWGEGRGYGYTF. DNA for the CDR3: TGTGCCTGGGGGGAGGGAAGAGGGTATGGCTACACCTTC.

This clone came up once. This chain connects TRBV9 to TRBJ2-2, with unresolved D. Germline CDR1 and CDR2: SGDLS and YYNGEE. Trimming removed 1 base at V and 6 bases at J, with 13 bases between. The CDR3 covers 15 residues. CDR3 region: CASSVSQRGSGELFF. The CDR3, as DNA: TGTGCCAGCAGCGTAAGCCAGCGTGGGTCCGGGGAGCTGTTTTTT.

This clone occurred a few times. The chain employs TRBV30 and TRBJ2-2, with unresolved D. Germline V gene lookup returns CDR1 GTSNPN and CDR2 SVGIG (reference sequence). Deletions cut 5 bases from V and 0 bases from J, with 13 bases between. The CDR3 sequence is 15 residues long. In DNA form, the CDR3 reads TGTGCCTGGGGTTATGGGCTGACGAACACCGGGGAGCTGTTTTTT. Its protein is CAWGYGLTNTGELFF.

The chain carries TRBV5-1 and TRBJ2-2, with 8 bases fitting TRBD1. Germline lookup yields CDR1 SGHRS and CDR2 YFSETQ. CDR3 length equals 16 residues. The J segment lost 4 bases and the V segment lost 5 bases, leaving 10 bases of the junction unmatched. In DNA form, the CDR3 reads TGCGCCAGCAGTAGATCCGTGACAGGGGTCACCGGGGAGCTGTTTTTT. This gives the protein CASSRSVTGVTGELFF.

The chain couples TRBV19 to TRBJ1-4; the D gene is possibly TRBD1 (5 bases). CDR3 length: 13 residues. V lost 11 bases and J 6 bases, leaving 16 bases between the germline ends. The germline V gene encodes CDR1 LNHDA and CDR2 SQIVND (reference sequence). CDR3 protein: CASQTVGYEKLFF. DNA for the CDR3: TGTGCCTCTCAGACAGTTGGTTATGAAAAACTGTTTTTT. The full variable domain, its missing parts supplied by reference TRBV19 and TRBJ1-4, is DGGITQSPKYLFRKEGQNVTLSCEQNLNHDAMYWYRQDPGQGLRLIYYSQIVNDFQKGDIAEGYSVSREKKESFPLTVTSAQKNPTAFYLCASQTVGYEKLFFGSGTQLSVL.

V usage is TRBV3-1 (or the pseudogene TRBV3-2) and J usage is TRBJ1-1; D is perhaps TRBD1 (6 bases). Trimming took 3 bases from V and 0 from J, leaving 14 bases between them. CDR1 LGHDT and CDR2 YNNKEL come from the germline V gene (reference sequence). There are 16 residues in the CDR3. CDR3 nucleotide sequence: TGTGCCAGCAGCCAGGCGATGGGGGCAGTGAACACTGAAGCTTTCTTT. Translated, it gives CASSQAMGAVNTEAFF.

This clone came up once. Other DNA sequences in the same sample also yield this CDR3. The V call is TRBV28, the J call TRBJ2-7; perhaps TRBD2 as D (6 bases). CDR3 length equals 13 residues. V lost 2 bases to trimming and J lost 2 bases, with 7 bases between them. Germline lookup yields CDR1 MDHEN and CDR2 SYDVKM. The CDR3 is CASSLSGPYEQYF. The CDR3 DNA follows: TGTGCCAGCAGTTTAAGCGGGCCCTACGAGCAGTACTTC.

This clone has just one count. The gene calls are TRBV20-1 and TRBJ1-3; D not resolved. Trimming stripped 8 bases from V and 3 bases from J, with 8 bases between. There are 11 residues in the CDR3. CDR1 DFQATT and CDR2 SNEGSKA come from the germline V gene (reference sequence). CDR3 loop: CSRRDGNTIYF. The CDR3 DNA reads as TGCAGTCGGAGGGATGGAAACACCATATATTTT.

The V and J genes are TRBV4-2 and TRBJ2-4; D gene unclear. The CDR3 consists of 16 residues. V dropped 3 bases and J dropped 0 bases, with 12 bases sitting between them. CDR1 is LGHNA and CDR2 is YNFKEQ in the germline V gene. DNA of the CDR3: TGTGCCAGCAGCCATTTCGCGGAAACAGCCAAAAACATTCAGTACTTC. Translating it yields CASSHFAETAKNIQYF.

The V call is TRBV19, the J call TRBJ2-1, with TRBD2 identical over 10 bases. Trimming at V came to 8 bases and at J to 9 bases, leaving 7 bases not matched to a gene. Per the germline V gene, CDR1 is LNHDA and CDR2 is SQIVND (reference sequence). CDR3 length: 13 residues. CDR3: CASRSGRASEQFF. For the CDR3, the DNA is TGTGCCAGTCGAAGCGGGAGGGCCAGTGAGCAGTTCTTC.

V usage is TRBV5-4 and J usage is TRBJ1-5; perhaps TRBD1 as D (6 bases). Germline CDR1 SGHNT, CDR2 YYREEE (reference sequence). This CDR3 is 14 amino acids long. V gave up 5 bases and J gave up 5 bases, with 14 bases separating them. The CDR3 DNA follows: TGTGCCAGCAGTTATTGGGGGCGCGATCAGCCCCAGCATTTT. Its translation is CASSYWGRDQPQHF.

CDR3 residues: CASSTLDRVEQYF. For the CDR3, the DNA is TGTGCCAGTAGTACCCTGGACAGGGTCGAGCAGTACTTC. The chain couples TRBV19 to TRBJ2-7, with 8 bases matching TRBD1. With 4 bases clipped from V and 6 bases from J, the junction kept 5 bases outside the gene matches. Germline CDR1 and CDR2: LNHDA and SQIVND (reference sequence). The CDR3 length is 13 residues. The full variable domain, rest sourced from reference TRBV19 and TRBJ2-7, is DGGITQSPKYLFRKEGQNVTLSCEQNLNHDAMYWYRQDPGQGLRLIYYSQIVNDFQKGDIAEGYSVSREKKESFPLTVTSAQKNPTAFYLCASSTLDRVEQYFGPGTRLTVT.

This rearrangement joins TRBV9 to TRBJ2-5; 7 bases agree with TRBD1. Germline lookup yields CDR1 SGDLS and CDR2 YYNGEE. CDR3 length equals 15 residues. The trim removed 0 bases at V and 5 bases at J, leaving 7 bases unmatched. This CDR3 reads CASSVAHRGLETQYF. The CDR3 nucleotides are TGTGCCAGCAGCGTAGCCCACAGGGGTTTGGAGACCCAGTACTTC.

The chain recombines TRBV3-1 (or the pseudogene TRBV3-2) with TRBJ2-7, with D perhaps matching TRBD2 (5 bases). Germline V gene data show CDR1 as LGHDT and CDR2 as YNNKEL (reference sequence). Trimming left V 4 bases short and J 2 bases short, with 12 bases between. CDR3 length: 14 amino acids. CDR3 sequence reads: CASSLNGGTYEQYF. The CDR3, as DNA: TGTGCCAGCAGCCTCAACGGAGGAACCTACGAGCAGTACTTC.

The chain combines TRBV12-2 with TRBJ2-1; TRBD2 was called by the table and not checked on the DNA. TRBV12-2 is designated a pseudogene. This CDR3 comprises 20 residues. In DNA form, the CDR3 reads TGTGCAAGTCGCTTAGCGAACCAAGGCCTGGAGGGCCTCTCCTACAATGAGCAGTTCTTC. This sequence encodes CASRLANQGLEGLSYNEQFF.

This sequence joins TRBV3-1 (or the pseudogene TRBV3-2) and TRBJ1-2; 7 bases are shared with TRBD1. Trimming cost V 4 bases and J 4 bases; bases outside gene matches: 6. Germline V gene data show CDR1 as LGHDT and CDR2 as YNNKEL (reference sequence). CDR3 length: 14 residues. CDR3: CASSRGQELYGYTF. The CDR3 nucleotides read TGTGCCAGCAGCCGCGGACAGGAGCTCTATGGCTACACCTTC.

This clone was seen many times. V and J are TRBV6-6 and TRBJ1-3, with 9 bases matching TRBD1. Trimming removed 6 bases from V and 4 bases from J; junction bases left unmatched: 13. CDR3 length: 17 residues. Germline V gene lookup returns CDR1 MNHNY and CDR2 SVGAGI (reference sequence). The CDR3 DNA is TGTGCCAGCAGCCGAGGCCGAACAGGGGGCTCAGGAAACACCATATATTTT. Its protein is CASSRGRTGGSGNTIYF.

This clone was counted a single time. The chain recombines TRBV7-3 with TRBJ2-2; D perhaps matches TRBD2 (6 bases). The CDR3 loop spans 15 amino acids. The germline gives CDR1 SGHTA, CDR2 FQGTGA. Trimming took 5 bases from V and 5 from J, leaving 15 bases between them. This CDR3 is CASSPRRGWTGELFF. CDR3 coding DNA: TGTGCCAGCAGCCCCCGTCGGGGGTGGACCGGGGAGCTGTTTTTT.

V and J are TRBV7-8 and TRBJ2-1, with D unclear. The CDR3 loop spans 11 amino acids. The germline gives CDR1 SGHVS, CDR2 FQNEAQ. Trimming pared 8 bases from V and 3 bases from J, leaving 5 bases between. Written as DNA, the CDR3 is TGTGCCAGCTCCATCTACAATGAGCAGTTCTTC. It encodes CASSIYNEQFF.

The V call is TRBV10-3, the J call TRBJ2-7, with 11 bases fitting TRBD1. The CDR3 runs 16 residues. Germline CDR1 is ENHRY and CDR2 is SYGVKD. J was trimmed by 5 bases and V by 2 bases; bases with no gene match: 8. The CDR3 nucleotides read TGTGCCATCAGTGAGCCCCGGGACAGGGGGAGGCACGAGCAGTACTTC. Translated, it gives CAISEPRDRGRHEQYF.

This clone is a singleton in its sample. The gene calls are TRBV6-2 or TRBV6-3 and TRBJ2-1, with D maybe TRBD2 (6 bases). The ends were cut back, 0 bases at V and 2 bases at J, with 11 bases in the middle. The CDR3 runs 16 residues. Germline V gives CDR1 MNHEY, CDR2 SVGEGT. This CDR3 is CASSYSMGGPYNEQFF. The CDR3 nucleotides read TGTGCCAGCAGTTACTCGATGGGGGGTCCCTACAATGAGCAGTTCTTC.

The rearrangement joins TRBV19 to TRBJ2-3; 13 positions match TRBD2. The ends lost 4 bases at V and 3 bases at J; junction bases unmatched: 1. Germline lookup yields CDR1 LNHDA and CDR2 SQIVND (reference sequence). CDR3 length equals 15 residues. DNA for the CDR3: TGTGCCAGTAGTACGGGACTAGCGGGAACAGATACGCAGTATTTT. It yields the protein CASSTGLAGTDTQYF.

V gene TRBV29-1 combines with J gene TRBJ2-3, with 7 bases lining up with TRBD2. With 1 base clipped from V and 6 bases from J, the junction kept 7 bases outside the gene matches. There are 14 residues in the CDR3. Germline-derived CDR1 and CDR2 are SQVTM and ANQGSEA. The CDR3 sequence: CSVEAPSGTDTQYF. CDR3 DNA sequence: TGCAGCGTTGAAGCCCCAAGCGGGACCGATACGCAGTATTTT.

The chain recombines TRBV6-5 with TRBJ2-7, with 12 nucleotides matching TRBD2. Germline CDR1 reads MNHEY; CDR2 reads SVGAGI. V was pared by 4 bases and J by 2 bases, with 3 bases of the junction left unmatched. This CDR3 is built from 15 residues. In DNA form, the CDR3 reads TGTGCCAGCAGTTGGACTAGCGGGGACCCCTACGAGCAGTACTTC. This translates into CASSWTSGDPYEQYF.

This clone was seen just once. The rearrangement joins TRBV28 to TRBJ1-5, with D maybe TRBD1 (5 bases). This CDR3 spans 15 amino acids. Trimming removed 8 bases from V and 0 bases from J, with 14 bases in between. Germline CDR1 is MDHEN and CDR2 is SYDVKM. CDR3 sequence reads: CASRWGRDSNQPQHF. CDR3 in DNA: TGTGCCAGCCGGTGGGGCAGGGATAGCAATCAGCCCCAGCATTTT. Combining the CDR3 with reference TRBV28 and TRBJ1-5 gives the whole variable domain DVKVTQSSRYLVKRTGEKVFLECVQDMDHENMFWYRQDPGLGLRLIYFSYDVKMKEKGDIPEGYSVSREKKERFSLILESASTNQTSMYLCASRWGRDSNQPQHFGDGTRLSIL.

The rearrangement uses TRBV28 and TRBJ1-6; D unresolved. The germline V gene has CDR1 MDHEN and CDR2 SYDVKM. Trimming stripped 8 bases from V and 3 bases from J, with 14 bases between. The CDR3 extends over 15 amino acids. The CDR3: CASGGHGGYNSPLHF. The CDR3, as DNA: TGTGCCAGCGGTGGCCATGGAGGCTATAATTCACCCCTCCACTTT.